What follows are 21 T cell receptor beta chains derived from one specimen sequenced in a study of blood T cell repertoires in COVID-19. This table comes from immunoSEQ multiplex PCR, and its TCRdb copy is limited to in-frame clones, with some not included. The sample gives approximately 290,000 clones, around 89% of which show up once; around 0.8% is in the top ten. The sequenced material came from peripheral blood. Every receptor here comes from a man between 25 and 39 years old with acute or convalescent COVID-19.

With respect to this clone: Compared with germline, one end of the junction differs, possibly owing to a read error. The V call is TRBV28, the J call TRBJ2-1, with 13 bases identical to TRBD2. Looked up from germline, CDR1 is MDHEN and CDR2 is SYDVKM. This CDR3 contains 15 residues. The CDR3 sequence is CASSLFGLAGVSQVF. DNA for the CDR3: TGTGCCAGCAGTTTATTTGGACTAGCGGGGGTTTCTCAGGTCTTC.

This clone was recorded only once. This chain connects TRBV19 to TRBJ2-5, with TRBD2 identical over 9 bases. V trimming: 5 bases; J trimming: 4 bases; junction bases outside the gene matches: 5. This CDR3 contains 14 residues. The germline gives CDR1 LNHDA, CDR2 SQIVND (reference sequence). Here the CDR3 reads CASSGLAGTETQYF. The CDR3 nucleotides are TGTGCCAGTAGTGGCCTAGCGGGAACAGAGACCCAGTACTTC.

The CDR3 coding sequence is TGTGCCAGCAGTTTAAGTGGGCAGGCTAAAGGCTACACCTTC. Translated: CASSLSGQAKGYTF. The J gene is TRBJ1-2, the V gene TRBV28; D is unclear. Germline CDR1 MDHEN, CDR2 SYDVKM. V lost 2 bases, J lost 8 bases, and 15 bases lay in between. This CDR3 spans 14 amino acids.

This clone appeared once. The CDR3 DNA reads TGTGCCAGCAGCCCCAGTGCTGTTCCAGAGACCCAGTACTTC. Encoded protein: CASSPSAVPETQYF. This chain uses TRBV7-2 with TRBJ2-5; no definite D call. V dropped 5 bases and J dropped 4 bases, with 14 bases sitting between them. This CDR3 spans 14 amino acids. Germline V gene lookup returns CDR1 SGHTA and CDR2 FQGNSA. Filled out from reference TRBV7-2 and TRBJ2-5, the complete variable domain reads GAGVSQSPSNKVTEKGKDVELRCDPISGHTALYWYRQSLGQGLEFLIYFQGNSAPDKSGLPSDRFSAERTGGSVSTLTIQRTQQEDSAVYLCASSPSAVPETQYFGPGTRLLVL.

V usage is TRBV4-1 and J usage is TRBJ1-5, with 9 bases that match TRBD1. V dropped 5 bases and J dropped 8; count of bases not matched to a gene: 10. Germline assignment: CDR1 MGHRA and CDR2 YSYEKL. The CDR3 is 15 residues long. In DNA form, the CDR3 reads TGCGCCAGCAGCATTGACAGGGGGAAAATTGAGCCCCAGCATTTT. This gives the protein CASSIDRGKIEPQHF.

This clone has more than one count but fewer than ten. The V and J genes are TRBV18 and TRBJ2-2, with D maybe TRBD2 (5 bases). CDR1 KGHSH and CDR2 LQKENI come from the germline V gene. Trimming left V 0 bases short and J 7 bases short, with 18 bases between. The CDR3 length is 17 residues. Written as DNA, the CDR3 is TGTGCCAGCTCACCACCATTTTCGGGGAGTATCAGCGGGGAGCTGTTTTTT. Protein product: CASSPPFSGSISGELFF.

The chain links TRBV9 to TRBJ2-1; 9 bases align to TRBD2. V lost 0 bases and J lost 6; bases outside the gene matches: 13. Germline V gene data show CDR1 as SGDLS and CDR2 as YYNGEE. This CDR3 has 18 residues. The CDR3 bases are TGTGCCAGCAGCGTAGACGGGGTAGCGGGAGTTGTTCGCAATGAGCAGTTCTTC. This translates into CASSVDGVAGVVRNEQFF.

V is TRBV18 and J is TRBJ2-2, with a weak D call TRBD1 (5 bases). V lost 6 bases, J lost 1 base, and 6 bases lay in between. This CDR3 comprises 13 residues. Germline values: CDR1 KGHSH, CDR2 LQKENI. The CDR3 here is CASSQGNTGELFF. The CDR3 DNA is TGTGCCAGCTCGCAGGGGAACACCGGGGAGCTGTTTTTT. The whole variable domain, remainder taken from reference TRBV18 and TRBJ2-2, is NAGVMQNPRHLVRRRGQEARLRCSPMKGHSHVYWYRQLPEEGLKFMVYLQKENIIDESGMPKERFSAEFPKEGPSILRIQQVVRGDSAAYFCASSQGNTGELFFGEGSRLTVL.

V usage is TRBV27 and J usage is TRBJ1-5, with D perhaps matching TRBD1 (6 bases). The CDR3 contains 14 residues. V was trimmed by 5 bases and J by 4 bases, leaving 12 bases between them. CDR1 and CDR2 from the germline V gene are MNHEY and SMNVEV (reference sequence). This CDR3 reads CASSANRVNQPQHF. In nucleotides, the CDR3 is TGTGCCAGCAGTGCCAACAGGGTTAATCAGCCCCAGCATTTT.

CDR3 loop: CASSFGTAASTDTQYF. The CDR3 region has the DNA TGTGCCAGCAGCTTTGGGACAGCGGCTAGCACAGATACGCAGTATTTT. V and J are TRBV5-6 and TRBJ2-3; 7 bases map to TRBD1. CDR1 and CDR2 (germline): SGHDT, YYEEEE. Trimming took 2 bases from V and 0 from J; bases not matched to a gene: 6. CDR3 length: 16 amino acids.

J is TRBJ1-5 and V is TRBV19; D unclear. From germline, CDR1 is LNHDA and CDR2 SQIVND (reference sequence). V lost 4 bases and J lost 7, with 14 bases in between. The CDR3 consists of 14 residues. Written as DNA, the CDR3 is TGTGCCAGTAGTAGCTTCCCCGACGGGCAGCCCCAGCATTTT. Amino acids: CASSSFPDGQPQHF.

V gene TRBV6-5 combines with J gene TRBJ1-1, with D unclear. Germline-derived CDR1 and CDR2 are MNHEY and SVGAGI. V was cut by 7 bases and J by 0 bases, with 9 bases left in between. The CDR3 spans 13 residues. This CDR3 is CASTRHLNTEAFF. The CDR3 bases are TGTGCCAGCACGCGACACCTGAACACTGAAGCTTTCTTT.

The chain couples TRBV5-6 to TRBJ1-5; D not resolved. Trimming pared 2 bases from V and 0 bases from J, leaving 6 bases between. The germline V gene has CDR1 SGHDT and CDR2 YYEEEE. CDR3 size: 14 residues. The CDR3 loop reads CASSFLGSNQPQHF. In DNA, the CDR3 is TGTGCCAGCAGCTTTCTCGGTAGCAATCAGCCCCAGCATTTT.

The CDR3 coding sequence is TGTGCCAGCAGTCCCATCGACAGGGCACGCTACGAGCAGTACTTC. It codes for CASSPIDRARYEQYF. This sequence joins TRBV6-5 and TRBJ2-7; 7 bases fit TRBD1. The length of the CDR3 is 15 residues. CDR1 MNHEY and CDR2 SVGAGI come from the germline V gene. The trim removed 5 bases at V and 3 bases at J, leaving 10 bases unmatched.

The chain combines TRBV6-6 with TRBJ1-6; possible D gene TRBD1, 6 bases. V lost 6 bases, J lost 5 bases, and 14 bases lay in between. The CDR3 is 15 residues long. Germline V lookup: CDR1 MNHNY, CDR2 SVGAGI (reference sequence). CDR3 DNA: TGTGCCAGCAGACATTCACAGGGAAATAATTCACCCCTCCACTTT. As protein: CASRHSQGNNSPLHF.

This chain uses TRBV2 with TRBJ1-5; TRBD1 aligns across 10 bases. Germline values: CDR1 SNHLY, CDR2 FYNNEI. The V and J ends lost 4 bases and 7 bases, in that order; junction bases with no gene match: 7. There are 15 residues in the CDR3. CDR3 DNA: TGTGCCAGCAGTGGGGGGACAGGGGCAAGGCAGCCCCAGCATTTT. It is translated as CASSGGTGARQPQHF.

The V and J genes are TRBV9 and TRBJ2-7; 9 positions match TRBD1. Germline loops: CDR1 SGDLS, CDR2 YYNGEE. After removal of 4 bases from V and 3 bases from J, the junction contained 5 bases not matched to a gene. The CDR3 covers 14 residues. The CDR3 loop is CASSPRTGDYEQYF. The CDR3 DNA sequence: TGTGCCAGCAGCCCGCGGACAGGGGACTACGAGCAGTACTTC.

This chain uses TRBV6-4 with TRBJ1-2; D ambiguous. Germline values: CDR1 MRHNA, CDR2 SNTAGT. CDR3 length: 14 residues. The V and J ends lost 0 bases and 4 bases respectively, with 9 bases between them. The CDR3 region is CASSDSYRTYGYTF. The CDR3 DNA reads TGTGCCAGCAGTGACTCTTACAGAACCTATGGCTACACCTTC.

DNA for the CDR3: TGTGCCACCAGAAGCCAGACAGGGTCATCCACTGAAGCTTTCTTT. Its translation: CATRSQTGSSTEAFF. The chain carries TRBV19 and TRBJ1-1; TRBD1 matches 7 bases. Trimming removed 10 bases from V and 4 bases from J; junction bases left unmatched: 15. CDR3 length: 15 amino acids. Germline CDR1 reads LNHDA; CDR2 reads SQIVND (reference sequence).

J is TRBJ2-3 and V is TRBV27; D unresolved. CDR1 and CDR2 from the germline V gene are MNHEY and SMNVEV (reference sequence). V lost 6 bases to trimming and J lost 11 bases, with 9 bases between them. CDR3 size: 10 residues. This CDR3 reads CASRQPRQYF. CDR3 bases: TGTGCCAGCAGACAGCCCCGGCAGTATTTT.

This chain connects TRBV14 to TRBJ2-1, with D hard to call. This CDR3 has 16 residues. The V end lost 1 base, the J end lost 3 bases, and 13 bases lay between the germline ends. Looked up from germline, CDR1 is SGHDN and CDR2 is FVKESK. Written as DNA, the CDR3 is TGTGCCAGCAGCCAAGCGGGTGGAAAGTACTACAATGAGCAGTTCTTC. Its protein is CASSQAGGKYYNEQFF.